This entry lists 8 T cell receptor beta chains sequenced from one sample in a study of shared clonotypes between healthy human individuals. TCRdb's copy holds only in-frame clones and misses some; the assay was immunoSEQ multiplex PCR. Of hundreds of thousands of clones listed, roughly 96% were seen once; the top ten hold over 0.095%. Naivety among CD8 cells was defined by CD45RO negativity and positive CCR7 selection, thereby excluding terminally differentiated effector memory CD45RA+ cells. The sequenced sample was naive CD8+ T cells sorted from blood. The source of these receptors is a woman under 40 in good health.

The chain links TRBV30 to TRBJ1-3; possibly TRBD1 for D (5 bases). Trimming stripped 0 bases from V and 0 bases from J, with 18 bases between. The CDR3 is 18 residues long. Germline-derived CDR1 and CDR2 are GTSNPN and SVGIG (reference sequence). As DNA, the CDR3 is TGTGCCTGGAGTGTACGCGGGGACGGCGAAGGCTCTGGAAACACCATATATTTT. Protein: CAWSVRGDGEGSGNTIYF. The full variable domain, in which reference TRBV30 and TRBJ1-3 provide the parts outside the CDR3, is SQTIHQWPATLVQPVGSPLSLECTVEGTSNPNLYWYRQAAGRGLQLLFYSVGIGQISSEVPQNLSASRPQDRQFILSSKKLLLSDSGFYLCAWSVRGDGEGSGNTIYFGEGSWLTVV.

This clone was counted once. Here the CDR3 DNA reads TGCAGCGCCCCTTATGGGACTAGCGGTTACAATGAGCAGTTCTTC. It yields the protein CSAPYGTSGYNEQFF. This chain links TRBV29-1 with TRBJ2-1, with 11 bases fitting TRBD2. Germline values: CDR1 SQVTM, CDR2 ANQGSEA. V lost 7 bases and J lost 4; bases outside the gene matches: 9. The CDR3 runs to 15 residues.

A note on this clone: The sample carries other DNA sequences with the same CDR3. V gene TRBV29-1 combines with J gene TRBJ1-1, with D hard to call. Germline V gene data show CDR1 as SQVTM and CDR2 as ANQGSEA. CDR3 size: 11 residues. Trimming removed 4 bases from V and 1 base from J, with 4 bases in between. CDR3 residues: CSVVRNTEAFF. In nucleotides, the CDR3 is TGCAGCGTTGTTAGGAACACTGAAGCTTTCTTT.

This rearrangement joins TRBV7-9 to TRBJ1-4; a weak D match, TRBD1 (5 bases). The CDR3 is 14 amino acids. Trimming left V 5 bases short and J 7 bases short, with 14 bases between. The germline gives CDR1 SEHNR, CDR2 FQNEAQ (reference sequence). This CDR3 is CASSGGDLAEKLFF. The CDR3 DNA follows: TGTGCCAGCAGCGGTGGGGACCTTGCTGAAAAACTGTTTTTT.

This chain links TRBV7-2 with TRBJ2-7; 13 bases agree with TRBD2. CDR1 is SGHTA and CDR2 is FQGNSA in the germline V gene. V lost 2 bases, J lost 3 bases, and 4 bases stayed unmatched. The CDR3 extends over 16 amino acids. Written as DNA, the CDR3 is TGTGCCAGCAGCTTAAAAGGACTAGCGGGGGTCTACGAGCAGTACTTC. Translating gives CASSLKGLAGVYEQYF. Full variable domain (missing parts from reference TRBV7-2 and TRBJ2-7): GAGVSQSPSNKVTEKGKDVELRCDPISGHTALYWYRQSLGQGLEFLIYFQGNSAPDKSGLPSDRFSAERTGGSVSTLTIQRTQQEDSAVYLCASSLKGLAGVYEQYFGPGTRLTVT.

This chain uses TRBV28 with TRBJ1-4; 7 bases line up with TRBD1. Germline V gene sequence: CDR1 MDHEN, CDR2 SYDVKM. The CDR3 runs to 14 residues. V dropped 5 bases and J dropped 6; count of bases not matched to a gene: 6. CDR3: CASSPGGDYEKLFF. As DNA, the CDR3 is TGTGCCAGCAGTCCAGGGGGGGATTATGAAAAACTGTTTTTT.

V usage is TRBV19 and J usage is TRBJ2-7; D is uncertain. Trimming removed 6 bases at V and 4 bases at J, with 13 bases between. CDR1 and CDR2 (germline): LNHDA, SQIVND (reference sequence). The CDR3 totals 13 residues. DNA for the CDR3: TGTGCCAGTAGCGCCGGATCACCTTACGAGCAGTACTTC. Encoded protein: CASSAGSPYEQYF.

This chain links TRBV5-4 with TRBJ2-7; a possible D gene is TRBD1 (6 bases). CDR1 is SGHNT, CDR2 YYREEE, per germline (reference sequence). Trimming shortened V by 0 bases and J by 0 bases, and 10 bases separated the two germline ends. CDR3 length: 15 amino acids. The CDR3 protein is CASSLGQASSYEQYF. The CDR3 DNA sequence: TGTGCCAGCAGCTTGGGACAGGCAAGCTCCTACGAGCAGTACTTC.